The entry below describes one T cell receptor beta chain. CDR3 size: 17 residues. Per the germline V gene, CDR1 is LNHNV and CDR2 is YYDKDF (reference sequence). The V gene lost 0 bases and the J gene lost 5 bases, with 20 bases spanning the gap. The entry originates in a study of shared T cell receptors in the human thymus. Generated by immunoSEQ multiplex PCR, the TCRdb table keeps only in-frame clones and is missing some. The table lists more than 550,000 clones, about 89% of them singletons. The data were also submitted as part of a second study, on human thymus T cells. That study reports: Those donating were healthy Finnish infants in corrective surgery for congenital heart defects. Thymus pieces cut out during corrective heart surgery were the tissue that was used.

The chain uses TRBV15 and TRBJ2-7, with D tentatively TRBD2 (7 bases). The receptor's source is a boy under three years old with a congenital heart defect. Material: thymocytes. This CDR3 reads CATSRDEGGANSNEQYF. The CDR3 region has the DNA TGTGCCACCAGCAGAGATGAGGGGGGGGCGAATAGCAACGAGCAGTACTTC.